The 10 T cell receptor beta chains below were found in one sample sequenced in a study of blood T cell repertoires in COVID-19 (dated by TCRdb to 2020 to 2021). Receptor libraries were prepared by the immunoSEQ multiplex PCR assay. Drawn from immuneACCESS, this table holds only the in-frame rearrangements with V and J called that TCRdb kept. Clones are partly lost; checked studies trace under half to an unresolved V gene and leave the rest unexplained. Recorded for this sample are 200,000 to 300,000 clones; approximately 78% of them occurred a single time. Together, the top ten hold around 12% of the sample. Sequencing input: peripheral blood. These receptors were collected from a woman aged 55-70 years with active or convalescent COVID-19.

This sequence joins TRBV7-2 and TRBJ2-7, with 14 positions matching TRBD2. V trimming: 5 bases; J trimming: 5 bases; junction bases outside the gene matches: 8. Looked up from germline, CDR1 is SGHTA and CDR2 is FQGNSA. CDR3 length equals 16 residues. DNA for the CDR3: TGTGCCAGCAGCCCGGGACTAGCGGGGGCCGGGGACGAGCAGTACTTC. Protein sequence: CASSPGLAGAGDEQYF. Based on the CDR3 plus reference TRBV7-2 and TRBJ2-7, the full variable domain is GAGVSQSPSNKVTEKGKDVELRCDPISGHTALYWYRQSLGQGLEFLIYFQGNSAPDKSGLPSDRFSAERTGGSVSTLTIQRTQQEDSAVYLCASSPGLAGAGDEQYFGPGTRLTVT.

Here the CDR3 DNA reads TGTGCCAGCAGTTACTACGGCCAACAGGGATGGACTAATGAAAAACTGTTTTTT. Translated, it gives CASSYYGQQGWTNEKLFF. V is TRBV6-2 or TRBV6-3 and J is TRBJ1-4; D is perhaps TRBD1 (6 bases). Germline V CDR1 and CDR2: MNHEY, SVGEGT. CDR3 length: 18 amino acids. V dropped 1 base and J dropped 2 bases, with 17 bases sitting between them.

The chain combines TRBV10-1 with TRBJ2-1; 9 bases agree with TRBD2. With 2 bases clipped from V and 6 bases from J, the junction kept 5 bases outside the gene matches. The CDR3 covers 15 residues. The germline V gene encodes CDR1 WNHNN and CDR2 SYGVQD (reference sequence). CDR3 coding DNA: TGCGCCAGCAGTGAGGCTCGCGGGGGGGCCAATGAGCAGTTCTTC. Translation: CASSEARGGANEQFF.

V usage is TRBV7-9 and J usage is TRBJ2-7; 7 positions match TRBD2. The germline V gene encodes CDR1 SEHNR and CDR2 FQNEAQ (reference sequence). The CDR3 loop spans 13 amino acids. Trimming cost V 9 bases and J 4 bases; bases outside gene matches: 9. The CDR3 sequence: CASLEGGSYEQYF. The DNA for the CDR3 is TGTGCCAGTCTTGAGGGAGGGAGTTACGAGCAGTACTTC. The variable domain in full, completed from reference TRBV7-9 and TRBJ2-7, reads DTGVSQNPRHKITKRGQNVTFRCDPISEHNRLYWYRQTLGQGPEFLTYFQNEAQLEKSRLLSDRFSAERPKGSFSTLEIQRTEQGDSAMYLCASLEGGSYEQYFGPGTRLTVT.

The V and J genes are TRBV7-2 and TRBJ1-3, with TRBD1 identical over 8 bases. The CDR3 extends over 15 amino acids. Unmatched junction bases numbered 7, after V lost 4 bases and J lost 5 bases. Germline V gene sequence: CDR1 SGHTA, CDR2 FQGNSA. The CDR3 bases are TGTGCCAGCAGCTCCGGACAGGGTCTCAGAAACACCATATATTTT. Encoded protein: CASSSGQGLRNTIYF. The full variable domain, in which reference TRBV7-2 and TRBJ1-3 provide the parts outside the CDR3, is GAGVSQSPSNKVTEKGKDVELRCDPISGHTALYWYRQSLGQGLEFLIYFQGNSAPDKSGLPSDRFSAERTGGSVSTLTIQRTQQEDSAVYLCASSSGQGLRNTIYFGEGSWLTVV.

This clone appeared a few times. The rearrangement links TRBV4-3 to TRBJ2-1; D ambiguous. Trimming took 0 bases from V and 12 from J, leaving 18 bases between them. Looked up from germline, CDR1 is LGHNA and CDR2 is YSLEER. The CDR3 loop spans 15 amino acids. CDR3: CASSQERSVGGWQFF. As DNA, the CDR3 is TGCGCCAGCAGCCAAGAACGGTCAGTCGGCGGATGGCAGTTCTTC.

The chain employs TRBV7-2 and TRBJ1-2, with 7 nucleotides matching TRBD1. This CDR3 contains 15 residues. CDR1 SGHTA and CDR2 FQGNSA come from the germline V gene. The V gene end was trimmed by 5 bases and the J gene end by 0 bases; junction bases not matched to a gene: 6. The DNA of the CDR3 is TGTGCCAGCAGCCCTACGGGGACAGCTAACTATGGCTACACCTTC. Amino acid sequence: CASSPTGTANYGYTF.

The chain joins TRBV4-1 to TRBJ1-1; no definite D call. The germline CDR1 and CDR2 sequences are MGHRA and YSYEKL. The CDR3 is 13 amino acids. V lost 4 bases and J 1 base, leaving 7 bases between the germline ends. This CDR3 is CASSLTRNTEAFF. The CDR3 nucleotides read TGCGCCAGCAGCCTCACAAGGAACACTGAAGCTTTCTTT.

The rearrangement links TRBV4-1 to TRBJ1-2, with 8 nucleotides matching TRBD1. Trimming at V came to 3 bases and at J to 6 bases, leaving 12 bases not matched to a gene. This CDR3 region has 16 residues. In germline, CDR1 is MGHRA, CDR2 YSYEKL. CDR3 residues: CASSHDHRGGGDGYTF. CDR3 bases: TGCGCCAGCAGCCATGACCACAGGGGGGGAGGGGATGGCTACACCTTC.

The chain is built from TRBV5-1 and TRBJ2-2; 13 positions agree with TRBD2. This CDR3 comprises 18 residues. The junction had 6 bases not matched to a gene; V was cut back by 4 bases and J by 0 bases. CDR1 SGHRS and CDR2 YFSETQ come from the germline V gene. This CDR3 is CASSRTSGGQANTGELFF. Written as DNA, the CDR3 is TGCGCCAGCAGCCGGACTAGCGGGGGACAAGCGAACACCGGGGAGCTGTTTTTT. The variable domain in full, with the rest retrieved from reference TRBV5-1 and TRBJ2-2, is KAGVTQTPRYLIKTRGQQVTLSCSPISGHRSVSWYQQTPGQGLQFLFEYFSETQRNKGNFPGRFSGRQFSNSRSEMNVSTLELGDSALYLCASSRTSGGQANTGELFFGEGSRLTVL.